The entry that follows covers one T cell receptor beta chain sequence. The entry originates in a study of blood T cell repertoires in COVID-19. The CDR3 totals 12 residues. The V and J ends lost 6 bases and 3 bases, in that order; junction bases with no gene match: 1. Germline V gene lookup returns CDR1 LNHDA and CDR2 SQIVND (reference sequence). TCRdb's copy holds only in-frame clones and misses some; the assay was immunoSEQ multiplex PCR. Among a few hundred thousand clones listed, roughly 86% were seen once. Sequenced sample: PBMCs or T cells enriched from blood (not recorded which). The TCR was taken from a man between 18 and 29 years old with acute COVID-19. The gene calls are TRBV19 and TRBJ2-7; 8 bases fit TRBD1. The DNA for the CDR3 is TGTGCCAGTAGGACAGGGGACTACGAGCAGTACTTC. Its protein is CASRTGDYEQYF.